Given below is one T cell receptor (beta chain) in context. The target antigen is unknown. These data originate in a study of T cell responses to AZD1222 COVID-19 vaccine. CDR1 is SGHNT, CDR2 YYREEE, per germline (reference sequence). Trimming shortened V by 1 base and J by 3 bases, and 13 bases separated the two germline ends. The CDR3 spans 15 residues. Study-wide results and caveats: CD4 TCRs covered the whole spike, strongest at regions 160-218 and 743-854. There were mostly white British donors and more females than males, and clonal diversity was possibly underestimated. Among those given AZD1222, only five or six were seropositive at baseline. Targeting of unmutated variant regions was reportedly seen in nearly half of spike-specific TCRs.

The table came from immunoSEQ multiplex PCR; TCRdb's copy has only in-frame clones and leaves some out. The profile shows roughly 95,000 clones, 70% to 90% of them singletons. Material: peripheral blood, obtained on day 0 of AZD1222 vaccination. This TCR was sampled from an adult in good health. The chain carries TRBV5-4 and TRBJ1-1, with D tentatively TRBD1 (5 bases). In DNA, the CDR3 is TGTGCCAGCAGCTTGTTCCGGGGGATCCACACTGAAGCTTTCTTT. Its translation is CASSLFRGIHTEAFF.